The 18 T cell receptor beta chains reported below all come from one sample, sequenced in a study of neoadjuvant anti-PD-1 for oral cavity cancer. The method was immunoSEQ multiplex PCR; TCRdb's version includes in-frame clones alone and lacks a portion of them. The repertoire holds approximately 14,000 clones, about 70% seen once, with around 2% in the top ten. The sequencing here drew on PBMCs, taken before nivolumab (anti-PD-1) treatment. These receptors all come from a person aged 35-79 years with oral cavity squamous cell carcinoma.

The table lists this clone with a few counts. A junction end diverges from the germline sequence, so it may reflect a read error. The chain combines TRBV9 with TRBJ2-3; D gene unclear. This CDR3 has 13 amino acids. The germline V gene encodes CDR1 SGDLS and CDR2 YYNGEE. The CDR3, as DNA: TGTGCCAGCAGCCCCTCGATTGCAGAGACGCAGTATTTT. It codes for CASSPSIAETQYF. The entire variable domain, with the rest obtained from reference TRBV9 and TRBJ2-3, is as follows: DSGVTQTPKHLITATGQRVTLRCSPRSGDLSVYWYQQSLDQGLQFLIQYYNGEERAKGNILERFSAQQFPDLHSELNLSSLELGDSALYFCASSPSIAETQYFGPGTRLTVL.

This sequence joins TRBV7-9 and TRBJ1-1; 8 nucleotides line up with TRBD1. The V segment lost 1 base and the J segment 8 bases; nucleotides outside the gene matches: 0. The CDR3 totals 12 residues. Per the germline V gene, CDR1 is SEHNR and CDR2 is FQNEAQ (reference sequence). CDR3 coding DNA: TGTGCCAGCAGCTTAGGGACAGGGGAAGCTTTCTTT. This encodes CASSLGTGEAFF.

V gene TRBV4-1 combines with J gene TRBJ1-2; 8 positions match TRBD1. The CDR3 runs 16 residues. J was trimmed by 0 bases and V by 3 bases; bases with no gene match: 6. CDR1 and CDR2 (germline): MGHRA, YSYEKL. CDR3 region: CASSQAGTGSNYGYTF. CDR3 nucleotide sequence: TGCGCCAGCAGCCAGGCCGGGACAGGTTCTAACTATGGCTACACCTTC.

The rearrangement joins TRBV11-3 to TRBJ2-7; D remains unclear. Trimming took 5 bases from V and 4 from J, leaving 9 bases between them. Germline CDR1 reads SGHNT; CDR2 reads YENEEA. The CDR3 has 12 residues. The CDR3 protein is CASSKRKYEQYF. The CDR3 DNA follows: TGTGCCAGCAGCAAAAGAAAATACGAGCAGTACTTC.

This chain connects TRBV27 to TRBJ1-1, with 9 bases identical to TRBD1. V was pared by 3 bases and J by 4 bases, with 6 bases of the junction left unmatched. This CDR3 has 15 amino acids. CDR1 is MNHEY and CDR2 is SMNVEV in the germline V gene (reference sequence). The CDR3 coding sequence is TGTGCCAGCAGTTTCCGAGGGACAGGGCTCACTGAAGCTTTCTTT. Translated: CASSFRGTGLTEAFF.

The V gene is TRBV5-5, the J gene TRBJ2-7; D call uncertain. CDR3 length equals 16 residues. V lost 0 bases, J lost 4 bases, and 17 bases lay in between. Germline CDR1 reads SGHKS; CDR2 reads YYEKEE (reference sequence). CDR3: CASSLGVTAGAYEQYF. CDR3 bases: TGTGCCAGCAGCTTGGGAGTGACGGCAGGCGCGTACGAGCAGTACTTC. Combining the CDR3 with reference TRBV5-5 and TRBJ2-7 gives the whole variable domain DAGVTQSPTHLIKTRGQQVTLRCSPISGHKSVSWYQQVLGQGPQFIFQYYEKEERGRGNFPDRFSARQFPNYSSELNVNALLLGDSALYLCASSLGVTAGAYEQYFGPGTRLTVT.

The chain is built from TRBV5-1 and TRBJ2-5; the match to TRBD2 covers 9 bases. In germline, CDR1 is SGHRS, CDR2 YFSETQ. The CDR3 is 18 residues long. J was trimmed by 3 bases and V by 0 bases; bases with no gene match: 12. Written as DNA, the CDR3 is TGCGCCAGCAGCTTGGCCGGGCTAGCGGGACAGTTAAAAGAGACCCAGTACTTC. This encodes CASSLAGLAGQLKETQYF.

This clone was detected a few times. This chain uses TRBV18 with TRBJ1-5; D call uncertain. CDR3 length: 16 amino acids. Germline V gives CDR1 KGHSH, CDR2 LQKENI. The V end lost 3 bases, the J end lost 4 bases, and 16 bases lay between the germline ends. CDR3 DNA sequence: TGTGCCAGCTCACCGCCGGAAGGGAGTAGGAATCAGCCCCAGCATTTT. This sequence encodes CASSPPEGSRNQPQHF.

This CDR3 is CASNPSALAYEQYF. In DNA, the CDR3 is TGTGCCAGCAACCCATCGGCACTCGCCTACGAGCAGTACTTC. The V call is TRBV28, the J call TRBJ2-7; D call uncertain. Germline V gene data show CDR1 as MDHEN and CDR2 as SYDVKM. CDR3 length: 14 amino acids. The V gene lost 7 bases and the J gene lost 2 bases, with 15 bases spanning the gap.

The DNA of the CDR3 is TGTGCCAGCAGCGCACCCCTTCCGGGAGGTGGCTACACCTTC. Translated, it gives CASSAPLPGGGYTF. The V call is TRBV7-9, the J call TRBJ1-2; D call uncertain. With 5 bases removed from V and 7 bases from J, the gap between germline ends came to 17 bases. CDR1 is SEHNR, CDR2 FQNEAQ, per germline (reference sequence). The CDR3 is made up of 14 amino acids.

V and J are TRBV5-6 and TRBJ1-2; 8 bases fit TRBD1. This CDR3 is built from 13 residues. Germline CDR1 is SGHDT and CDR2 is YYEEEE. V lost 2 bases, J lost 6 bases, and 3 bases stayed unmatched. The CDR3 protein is CASSFPQGDGYTF. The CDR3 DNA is TGTGCCAGCAGCTTTCCACAGGGGGATGGCTACACCTTC. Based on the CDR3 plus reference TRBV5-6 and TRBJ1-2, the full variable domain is DAGVTQSPTHLIKTRGQQVTLRCSPKSGHDTVSWYQQALGQGPQFIFQYYEEEERQRGNFPDRFSGHQFPNYSSELNVNALLLGDSALYLCASSFPQGDGYTFGSGTRLTVV.

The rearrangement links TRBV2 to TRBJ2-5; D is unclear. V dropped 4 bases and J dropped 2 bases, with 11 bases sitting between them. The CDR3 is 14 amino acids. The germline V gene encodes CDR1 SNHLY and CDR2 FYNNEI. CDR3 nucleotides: TGTGCCAGCAGTGTAGGGCAGACACAAGAGACCCAGTACTTC. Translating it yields CASSVGQTQETQYF.

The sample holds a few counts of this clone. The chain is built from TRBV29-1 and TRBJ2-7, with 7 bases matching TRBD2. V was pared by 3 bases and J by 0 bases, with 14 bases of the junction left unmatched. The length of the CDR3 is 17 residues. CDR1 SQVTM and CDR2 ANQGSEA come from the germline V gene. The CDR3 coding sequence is TGCAGCGTTGAGTTGGCCGGGACTACCCTAAGCTCCTACGAGCAGTACTTC. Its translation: CSVELAGTTLSSYEQYF.

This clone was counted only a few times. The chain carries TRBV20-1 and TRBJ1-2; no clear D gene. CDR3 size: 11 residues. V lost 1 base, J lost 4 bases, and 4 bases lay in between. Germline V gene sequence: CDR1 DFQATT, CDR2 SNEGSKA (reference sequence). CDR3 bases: TGCAGTGCTAGAGGAGGCTATGGCTACACCTTC. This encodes CSARGGYGYTF.

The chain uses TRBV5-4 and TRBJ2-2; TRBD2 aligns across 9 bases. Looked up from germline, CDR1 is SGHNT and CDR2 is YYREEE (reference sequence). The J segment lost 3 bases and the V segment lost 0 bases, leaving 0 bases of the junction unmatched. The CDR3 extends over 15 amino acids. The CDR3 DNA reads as TGTGCCAGCAGCTTGGGACTAGCGGACACCGGGGAGCTGTTTTTT. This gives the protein CASSLGLADTGELFF. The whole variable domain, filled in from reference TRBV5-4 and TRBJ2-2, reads ETGVTQSPTHLIKTRGQQVTLRCSSQSGHNTVSWYQQALGQGPQFIFQYYREEENGRGNFPPRFSGLQFPNYSSELNVNALELDDSALYLCASSLGLADTGELFFGEGSRLTVL.

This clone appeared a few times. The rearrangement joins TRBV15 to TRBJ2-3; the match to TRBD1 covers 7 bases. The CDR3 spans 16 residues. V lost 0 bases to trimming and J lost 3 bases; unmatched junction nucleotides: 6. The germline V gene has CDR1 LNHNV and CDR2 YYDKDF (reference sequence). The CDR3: CATSRDSNRGTDTQYF. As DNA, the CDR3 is TGTGCCACCAGCAGAGATAGTAACAGGGGAACAGATACGCAGTATTTT.

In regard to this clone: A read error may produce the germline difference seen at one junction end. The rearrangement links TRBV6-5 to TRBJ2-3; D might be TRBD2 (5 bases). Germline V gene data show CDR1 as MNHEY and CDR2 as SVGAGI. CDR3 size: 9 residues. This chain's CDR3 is CASDYTQYF. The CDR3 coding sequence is TGTGCCAGCGACTATACACAGTATTTT.

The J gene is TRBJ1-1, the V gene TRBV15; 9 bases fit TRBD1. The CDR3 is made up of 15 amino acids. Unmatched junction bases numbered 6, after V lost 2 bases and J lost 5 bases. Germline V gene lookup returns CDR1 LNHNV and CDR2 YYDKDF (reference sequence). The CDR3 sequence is CATSRLGTGNTEAFF. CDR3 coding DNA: TGTGCCACCAGCAGACTCGGGACAGGGAATACTGAAGCTTTCTTT. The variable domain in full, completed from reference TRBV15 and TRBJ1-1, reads DAMVIQNPRYQVTQFGKPVTLSCSQTLNHNVMYWYQQKSSQAPKLLFHYYDKDFNNEADTPDNFQSRRPNTSFCFLDIRSPGLGDTAMYLCATSRLGTGNTEAFFGQGTRLTVV.